This entry is about one TCR beta chain. Its specificity is unknown. The sample is drawn from a study of CD4+ T cells in melanoma. Sequencing used immunoSEQ multiplex PCR; TCRdb keeps in-frame clones, though not all of them. The sample consists of 17,000 or so clones, around 82% of them appearing once. This CDR3 comprises 16 residues. The J segment lost 5 bases and the V segment lost 5 bases, leaving 14 bases of the junction unmatched. Germline V lookup: CDR1 SGHNT, CDR2 YYREEE (reference sequence). Overall study results and limits: Reportedly, melanoma neoantigen-specific CD4+ T cells showed varied differentiation states. CD8+ T cell, macrophage and B cell function reportedly correlated with neoantigen-specific CD4+ T cells.

The TCR originated in a human donor with melanoma. The specimen was cells from a culture (not recorded whether cultured in vitro). The rearrangement uses TRBV5-4 and TRBJ2-7; 9 nucleotides match TRBD1. The CDR3 sequence: CASSRSSGTGTHEQYF. The DNA for the CDR3 is TGTGCCAGCAGTAGAAGCTCCGGGACAGGGACCCACGAGCAGTACTTC.